This T cell receptor (beta chain) was recorded in a study of cytomegalovirus exposure and HLA in healthy donors (TCRdb year 2017). Context from the whole study: An earlier analysis of roughly 570 of the donors reported over 250 Gb of sequence data and 90 million to 120 million unique TCR beta sequences obtained from 150 million to 200 million T cells. An early release that covered roughly 600 HLA-typed donors contained around 300 gigabases of sequencing data and tens of millions of unique TCR sequences. The genetic ancestry cluster associated with self-reported Caucasian donors included 65% to 90% of the roughly 380 genotyped donors. The aim of the study was to test whether cataloging public T cell receptors could identify signatures of past pathogen exposure. Using immunosequencing, the study profiled T cell repertoires from 500 to 800 subjects and related those repertoires to cytomegalovirus serostatus. Besides the first cohort of 666 subjects, a separate validation cohort made up of around 120 different subjects was used. The study combined high-throughput TCR immunosequencing, statistical association of individual TCRs with disease status, and machine learning to predict cytomegalovirus infection status. In a later analysis, previously published TCR beta repertoires from some 640 donors were re-analyzed and high-resolution HLA genotyping was added so that TCR occurrence patterns could be studied. Rather than drawing on any new phenotypic data, the later analysis identified candidate immune exposures from TCR beta sequences and the way those sequences occurred across donors. An earlier analysis of approximately 640 of the donors applied high-throughput TCR beta sequencing to assess whether each TCR beta V gene segment acted as functional or pseudogenic. Alongside the repertoire data, information on donor age, sex, ethnicity and CMV serostatus was compiled. In a later genetic analysis, genome-wide SNP genotypes for about 55% of the 666 donors were used, and that subset was treated as a discovery cohort. Every discovery cohort repertoire had been produced on one sequencing platform. Class I and class II HLA loci were covered by the typing at four-digit resolution. The number of typed donors differed by locus: about 620-640 for A, B, C, DRB1 and DQB1; approximately 530 for DQA1; over 600 for DPA1; and roughly 450 for DPB1. Roughly 5 DR-DQ haplotypes were handled as single units for association and clustering because linkage in the cohort was strong. Among 398 genotyped donors of the cohort, an average of about 240,000 unique TCR beta nucleotide sequences was sequenced per donor, of which 15% to 20% were non-productive. The paper's findings and limits, for the study overall: A later analysis associated some 17,000 TCR beta sequences with specific HLA alleles at a false discovery rate of 0.05. The classifier was reported to diagnose cytomegalovirus status with high specificity and sensitivity in both the original cohort and the validation cohort. Because some donors lacked HLA typing at each locus, the association tests relied only on the typed subset. The earlier analysis of fewer than 750 of the donors excluded 15 to 20 rarely observed V segments, including chromosome 9 orphons, because counts were too low. In a later analysis, TCR association rates were found to vary across HLA loci, with the most associated TCRs seen for DRB1 alleles and the fewest for HLA-C alleles. Some IMGT-functional V segments, including TRBV6-2 and TRBV6-3, could not be told apart with the 87-base-pair reads, so those segments were excluded. A later genetic analysis associated a missense DCLRE1C variant with V-gene and J-gene trimming of TCR beta chains, and an independent cohort replicated the association. The authors suggested that the approach could potentially be extended to other disease states and immunological phenotypes. A few of the identified cytomegalovirus-associated TCR beta chains were confirmed in vitro to be specific for cytomegalovirus antigens. The presence/absence analyses assumed that sequencing depth was roughly uniform across donors, and that assumption may not be true. When HLA alleles, especially DR and DQ, strongly co-occurred, attributing TCR associations to individual alleles was difficult. In an earlier analysis of about 600 of the donors, most TCR beta V segments appeared in productive rearrangements about 87% or about 30% of the time, broadly matching IMGT annotations. In a later genetic analysis, fewer N-insertions in productive TCRs were reported among donors in an Asian-associated ancestry cluster than the roughly 700-donor mean. A further reported finding was that TCR beta sequences accurately predicted the HLA-A and HLA-B alleles for most subjects in the first cohort. In a later analysis, HLA-associated TCR beta chains showed more clonal expansion and lower generation probabilities than non-associated chains that were equally common. The only immune exposure information available for the cohort was CMV serostatus. The study gave a list of under 200 TCR beta chains associated with cytomegalovirus. A later analysis found that most CMV-associated TCR beta chains appeared HLA-restricted, with HLA associations seemingly driven largely by CMV exposure. Most TCR sequences were observed very rarely across donors, whereas some public TCRs were present in many individuals. Correlated functional status among segregating V segments might be attributable to linkage disequilibrium, but an unknown experimental factor could not be ruled out. A cluster of highly shared sequence variants was judged likely to be a technical artifact of the sequencing pipeline. According to a later analysis, parvovirus B19, influenza, CMV and Epstein-Barr virus appeared linked to several top co-occurrence clusters. The cohort was sequenced for TCR beta chains only, and without alpha or paired-chain data the features that could be detected were limited.

In total, 500 to 700 healthy bone marrow donors made up the cohort. At the time of sampling, every cohort member was nominally healthy, though immune exposures that went unrecorded were likely present. The donor tested CMV seropositive and was one of the 289 seropositive cohort members. A peripheral blood sample was collected from each donor, and TCR beta sequencing was performed on peripheral blood mononuclear cells. Genomic DNA was extracted from the blood cell samples with the Qiagen DNeasy Blood Extraction Kit. Remarks on this clone: Its cognate antigen has yet to be identified. Within one base of it there is no much larger clone, and no base qualities were kept.

Library preparation employed the immunoSEQ multiplex PCR assay. For the multiplex PCR, a mixture combining 60 forward primers for TCR Vbeta segments and 13 reverse primers for TCR Jbeta segments was used. Amplification of the CDR3 region of rearranged TCR beta genes was performed with a multiplex PCR assay on genomic DNA. The amplified TCR beta libraries were sequenced on the Illumina HiSeq System as 87-base-pair reads. The authors processed their data as follows. Across the roughly 640 repertoires, a later analysis counted about 81 million unique TCR beta chains, roughly 11 million of which were shared by at least two donors. Raw reads were error-corrected and collapsed into unique sequences with a nearest-neighbor algorithm that merged closely related sequences to remove PCR and sequencing errors. V, D and J gene segments were assigned by aligning CDR3 sequences to IMGT reference sequences. Each retained sequence needed at least a six-nucleotide match to both a V gene segment and a J gene segment. Rearrangements were called productive when the CDR3 lacked stop codons and stayed in frame with V and J; all others were non-productive. Following IMGT convention, CDR3 was defined as the stretch from the second conserved V-encoded cysteine up to the conserved J-encoded phenylalanine. In an earlier analysis of more than 550 of the donors, sequences lacking an unambiguous match to a single V gene segment were excluded. An earlier analysis of several hundred of the donors classified V segments as functional when productive rearrangements were above 56.7% and as segregating when the standard deviation between donors was above 5%. A statistical classification framework was developed to diagnose cytomegalovirus status using the catalog of TCR beta chain sequences. In a later analysis, TCR nucleotide sequences were compared against IMGT/GENE-DB human TR gene sequences so that V and J genes could be assigned. A later analysis assigned CDR3 sequences and most-parsimonious VDJ recombination scenarios with the TCRdist pipeline. A later analysis defined each TCR beta chain by its CDR3 amino acid sequence plus V-gene family, and excluded reads lacking a unique V-gene family. As a way to deal with suspected cross-contamination and a sequencing artifact, a later analysis dropped hundreds of nucleotide sequences that were highly shared and had low generation probability. For each public chain, a later analysis derived a clonal expansion index from normalized ranks of inferred template counts within each repertoire. Generation probabilities in a later analysis came from a VDJ recombination model fitted to out-of-frame rearrangements, and those results were checked against IGoR. Hypergeometric tests were used in a later analysis to score TCR-TCR, TCR-HLA and TCR-CMV co-occurrence, with a repertoire-size bias correction applied to the TCR pairs. To estimate false discovery rates, a later analysis permuted the HLA or CMV assignments 20 times. In a later analysis, co-occurring TCRs were grouped using DBSCAN, with TCRdist sequence similarity added in when clustering inside HLA-allele-positive subsets. Repertoires with fewer than 30,000 or more than 120,000 public chains were left out of co-occurrence clustering, as were about 5 repertoires with anomalous nucleotide sharing. The source is immuneACCESS, and TCRdb retained only in-frame sequences with V and J called. Part of the clones is not carried over; for the studies checked, unresolved V genes explain less than half of this, and the remainder is unexplained. V and J calls and clone size are given by that table; D and trimming were obtained from the DNA. In all, the sample holds about 100,000 clones, and approximately 85% of those were seen once. In total, the top ten clones hold about 5% of the sample.

Its CDR3 holds 15 amino acids, cysteine through phenylalanine. The read is trimmed to its CDR3 DNA, 45 bases read in frame from base 1. Relative to germline, V is 5 bases shorter and J is 2 bases shorter, with 15 bases between their ends. Based on the germline V gene (reference sequence), the CDR1 and CDR2 sequences are LNHDA and SQIVND. The receptor was derived from a man aged 35-49 years in good health and CMV-seropositive. The sequence links TRBV19 to TRBJ1-2; a tentative D call is TRBD1 (5 bases match). The sample taken for sequencing was PBMCs. The CDR3 in this case is CASSPPWGSNYGYTF. The nucleotide sequence reads TGTGCCAGTAGTCCTCCCTGGGGCTCCAACTATGGCTACACCTTC.